Listed below are T cell receptor beta chains from one sample, sequenced in a study of immune cell composition in non-small cell lung cancer. Using immunoSEQ multiplex PCR, the repertoire was profiled, and TCRdb retains in-frame clones only, with some absent. The data contain fewer than 6,000 clones, around 78% of them singletons. The sequenced material came from lung tumor tissue. The receptors were gathered from a human donor with non-small cell lung cancer. CDR3s include the opening cysteine and the closing phenylalanine or tryptophan. The D gene is left open where the match is weak. The size field is filled for only some rows; it gives once, few, many or a size class.

>.|TRBV28|TRBJ2-2|TRBD1
TGTGCCAGCAGTTCAGTCGGACAGGGGTCCCCCGGGGAGCTGTTTTTT
CASSSVGQGSPGELFF
>.|TRBV6-1|TRBJ1-1|.
TGTGCCAGCAGCGCTCGACGGGGAGACACTGAAGCTTTCTTT
CASSARRGDTEAFF
>few|TRBV10-1|TRBJ1-1|.
TGCGCCAGCACCCTCAGGGGCGGCACTGAAGCTTTCTTT
CASTLRGGTEAFF
>.|TRBV19|TRBJ1-5|TRBD1
TGTGCCAGTAATGAGGACAGGAAGGGGGAGCAGCCCCAGCATTTT
CASNEDRKGEQPQHF
>.|TRBV4-2|TRBJ1-2|TRBD1
TGTGCCAGCAGCTTTAGGACAGGCGGCGGCTACACCTTC
CASSFRTGGGYTF
>.|TRBV6-1|TRBJ1-1|.
TGTGCCAGCGCCGGTAGAGGTAACACTGAAGCTTTCTTT
CASAGRGNTEAFF
>.|TRBV5-4|TRBJ2-3|TRBD1
TGTGCCAGCAGCTCGCATGCGGACAGGGTCACAGATACGCAGTATTTT
CASSSHADRVTDTQYF
>.|TRBV10-3|TRBJ2-5|TRBD1
TGTGCCATCAGTCCGGAGGGTGGGACAGGTGGAGAGACCCAGTACTTC
CAISPEGGTGGETQYF
>.|TRBV28|TRBJ1-6|TRBD1
TGTGCCAGCAGTTTATGGACAGGGCGAGGGGATTCACCCCTCCACTTT
CASSLWTGRGDSPLHF
>.|TRBV5-1|TRBJ2-5|TRBD1
TGCGCCAGCAGCTCCGGACAGGGACAAGAGACCCAGTACTTC
CASSSGQGQETQYF
>.|TRBV28|TRBJ1-2|.
TGTGCCAGCAGTTTATTGGGGCGGGGTTATGGCTACACCTTC
CASSLLGRGYGYTF
>.|TRBV18|TRBJ2-1|.
TGTGCCAGCTCACCACCTAACTACAATGAGCAGTTCTTC
CASSPPNYNEQFF
>.|TRBV10-2|TRBJ1-1|.
TGCGCCAGCAGTGAGACAGCCGAAGCTTTCTTT
CASSETAEAFF